This TCR beta chain was retrieved from a study of identical twins. Study-level findings and limits: Fewer insertions were carried by abundant cord blood beta clonotypes, but none was seen in memory repertoires.

This clonotype occurred a few times. Its antigen is undetermined. Looked up from germline, CDR1 is SGDLS and CDR2 is YYNGEE. The length of the CDR3 is 13 residues. V lost 4 bases and J lost 7; bases outside the gene matches: 4. TCRdb reprocessed the 5' RACE reads via MiXCR and lists one record per CDR3 protein. This sample yields about 340,000 distinct CDR3 sequences, of which 9% to 10% are seen a single time; approximately 9.3% belongs to the top ten. J is TRBJ2-2 and V is TRBV9; TRBD2 agrees at 7 bases. This clonotype originated in a woman between 50 and 59 years old in good health. The sample was naive T cells sorted from blood. CDR3 sequence (DNA): TGTGCCAGCAGCCGATCTAGCGGCGGGGAGCTGTTTTTT. The encoded protein is CASSRSSGGELFF.